The clone carrying this T cell receptor beta chain was recorded at least ten times. Its antigen remains unidentified. The time point is: newly diagnosed GD, antithyroid drugs for less than 3 months. RNA extracted from PBMCs served as the sequencing template. The CDR3 spans 14 residues. V was pared by 2 bases and J by 7 bases, with 12 bases between. Germline assignment: CDR1 SNHLY and CDR2 FYNNEI. iRepertoire HTBI primers and Arm-PCR of CDR3 regions built TCR beta libraries. A single record per CDR3 protein comes from TCRdb applying MiXCR to the multiplex PCR reads. Among over 500,000 distinct CDR3 sequences, 16% were seen once, and the ten largest hold around 12%. This sample stems from a study of regulatory T cells in long-lasting Graves disease. Regarding the study as a whole: Fewer public clonotypes were shared by new patients (about 940) than by persistent patients (fewer than 3,000).

The sample was also linked to a second study, of T cells in Graves' hyperthyroidism and ophthalmopathy.

V gene TRBV2 combines with J gene TRBJ1-5; weak D call: TRBD1 (6 bases). This clonotype originated in a man younger than 30 with Graves disease. This material consisted of peripheral blood mononuclear cells (PBMCs), taken at new diagnosis, from a patient treated with antithyroid drugs. This CDR3 is CASSERGEVQPQHF. The CDR3 coding sequence is TGTGCCAGCAGTGAAAGGGGGGAAGTACAGCCCCAGCATTTT.